The next 14 T cell receptor beta chains were all read from a single sample in a study of shared clonotypes between healthy human individuals. Generated by immunoSEQ multiplex PCR, the TCRdb table keeps only in-frame clones and is missing some. The profile shows roughly 2.5 million clones, around 90% of them singletons. The sample was naive CD4+ T cells sorted from blood. Subset noted: CD45RA+ positively selected. Receptor source: a man between 18 and 29 years old in good health.

The chain couples TRBV18 to TRBJ2-3, with D hard to call. The CDR3 extends over 13 amino acids. Per the germline V gene, CDR1 is KGHSH and CDR2 is LQKENI. The V and J ends lost 3 bases and 6 bases respectively, with 10 bases between them. The CDR3: CASSPLGFDTQYF. DNA of the CDR3: TGTGCCAGCTCACCTTTAGGTTTCGATACGCAGTATTTT.

V usage is TRBV5-1 and J usage is TRBJ2-3, with D possibly TRBD1 on 5 matching bases. Germline CDR1 SGHRS, CDR2 YFSETQ. The CDR3 runs 14 residues. V was clipped by 5 bases and J by 3 bases, with 13 bases between them. CDR3 nucleotides: TGCGCCAGCAGGTCACCGACAGCAACAGATACGCAGTATTTT. As protein: CASRSPTATDTQYF.

The CDR3 sequence: CASSLAVSSNEKLFF. CDR3 bases: TGTGCCAGCAGCTTGGCCGTCAGCTCTAATGAAAAACTGTTTTTT. The V call is TRBV5-5, the J call TRBJ1-4, with D hard to call. Germline V CDR1 and CDR2: SGHKS, YYEKEE (reference sequence). The CDR3 is 15 residues long. V lost 0 bases to trimming and J lost 3 bases, with 9 bases between them.

This clone turned up a few times. V and J are TRBV12-5 and TRBJ2-1; tentatively, D is TRBD1 or TRBD2 (5 bases each). Germline-derived CDR1 and CDR2 are LGHNT and FRNRAP. V was pared by 7 bases and J by 6 bases, with 13 bases between. The CDR3 is 13 residues long. CDR3 DNA: TGTGCTAGTGTCGCGGGTGGGGCCAATGAGCAGTTCTTC. Protein product: CASVAGGANEQFF.

The chain joins TRBV5-6 to TRBJ1-1; unclear D gene. Trimming took off 1 base at V and 6 bases at J, with 7 bases between the two ends. Per germline, CDR1 SGHDT and CDR2 YYEEEE. CDR3 length equals 12 residues. CDR3 nucleotides: TGTGCCAGCAGCTTGACCACAGCTGAAGCTTTCTTT. Its protein is CASSLTTAEAFF.

This clone was found once. This chain joins TRBV5-5 and TRBJ1-2, with 7 bases aligning to TRBD1. Germline CDR1 and CDR2: SGHKS and YYEKEE (reference sequence). This CDR3 region has 16 residues. Trimming cost V 0 bases and J 4 bases; bases outside gene matches: 9. The CDR3 nucleotides read TGTGCCAGCAGCTTGGCCGGACAGGCGAGCGTCTATGGCTACACCTTC. Residues: CASSLAGQASVYGYTF.

The rearrangement joins TRBV19 to TRBJ2-7, with TRBD2 matching 7 bases. The V and J ends lost 2 bases and 0 bases, in that order; junction bases with no gene match: 7. This CDR3 is built from 16 residues. The germline CDR1 and CDR2 sequences are LNHDA and SQIVND (reference sequence). This CDR3 is CASSISLGGSSYEQYF. Written as DNA, the CDR3 is TGTGCCAGTAGTATATCATTAGGCGGGAGCTCCTACGAGCAGTACTTC.

For this clone: The same CDR3 can be traced to other DNA sequences in this sample. This chain connects TRBV6-1 to TRBJ2-3; 13 bases are a match to TRBD2. J gave up 3 bases and V 8 bases, and 2 bases lay outside the gene matches. The CDR3 has 14 residues. Germline V gene sequence: CDR1 MNHNS, CDR2 SASEGT. The CDR3, as DNA: TGTGCCAGCTCGACTAGCGGGGGGACAGATACGCAGTATTTT. Translated, it gives CASSTSGGTDTQYF.

The chain couples TRBV4-3 to TRBJ2-1, with 8 bases aligning to TRBD2. The germline V gene has CDR1 LGHNA and CDR2 YSLEER. The CDR3 is 18 residues long. The junction had 14 bases not matched to a gene; V was cut back by 0 bases and J by 7 bases. CDR3: CASSQDGRPGLGWNEQFF. In nucleotides, the CDR3 is TGCGCCAGCAGCCAAGATGGCCGACCGGGACTAGGATGGAATGAGCAGTTCTTC.

The table lists this clone with a few counts. The rearrangement uses TRBV7-9 and TRBJ1-5, with TRBD1 matching over 7 bases. CDR1 and CDR2 (germline): SEHNR, FQNEAQ (reference sequence). The length of the CDR3 is 16 residues. The trim removed 3 bases at V and 2 bases at J, leaving 7 bases unmatched. DNA of the CDR3: TGTGCCAGCAGCTTCTCAGCCGGGACAGGCAATCAGCCCCAGCATTTT. This codes for CASSFSAGTGNQPQHF.

This clone has a single count. The J gene is TRBJ1-2, the V gene TRBV2; TRBD1 agrees at 7 bases. Germline V gene lookup returns CDR1 SNHLY and CDR2 FYNNEI. With V trimmed by 6 bases and J by 4 bases, 5 bases remained unmatched. This CDR3 is built from 13 residues. This CDR3 reads CASRVTGVYGYTF. The DNA of the CDR3 is TGTGCCAGCAGGGTTACAGGGGTCTATGGCTACACCTTC.

This chain connects TRBV7-9 to TRBJ2-3; D might be TRBD1 or TRBD2, each matching 6 bases. CDR1 and CDR2 from the germline V gene are SEHNR and FQNEAQ (reference sequence). CDR3 size: 16 residues. V dropped 4 bases and J dropped 4 bases, with 18 bases sitting between them. The CDR3 reads CASSYGGGIGSDTQYF. The CDR3 bases are TGTGCCAGCAGCTACGGAGGGGGGATCGGGTCAGATACGCAGTATTTT.

Concerning this clone itself: This sample also contains other DNA sequences that code for the same CDR3. The J gene is TRBJ2-5, the V gene TRBV5-4; weak D call: TRBD1 (6 bases). Between the trimmed V and J ends, which lost 0 bases and 1 base, there was a span of 7 bases. The CDR3 has 14 amino acids. Germline CDR1 and CDR2: SGHNT and YYREEE (reference sequence). For the CDR3, the DNA is TGTGCCAGCAGCTTGGCCAGGGGCCAAGAGACCCAGTACTTC. Its translation is CASSLARGQETQYF.

This chain joins TRBV19 and TRBJ1-1; TRBD1 matches at 11 bases. Trimming cost V 5 bases and J 3 bases; bases outside gene matches: 8. CDR1 is LNHDA, CDR2 SQIVND, per germline (reference sequence). CDR3 length equals 16 residues. The CDR3 DNA follows: TGTGCCAGTAGTTCAGTGGGGACAGGGGGTTACACTGAAGCTTTCTTT. Translated: CASSSVGTGGYTEAFF.